The clone carrying this TCR beta chain was seen a single time. The data stem from a study of blood T cell repertoires in COVID-19. The method was immunoSEQ multiplex PCR; TCRdb's version includes in-frame clones alone and lacks a portion of them. The table lists nearly 250,000 clones, roughly 82% of them singletons. Deletions cut 4 bases from V and 4 bases from J, with 9 bases between. Germline CDR1 and CDR2: KGHDR and SFDVKD. The CDR3 runs 13 residues. Enrollment of patients from Seattle took place during active infection, with longitudinal follow-up. The receptor comes from a woman aged 80 or older with COVID-19, enrolled during active disease. The chain links TRBV24-1 to TRBJ1-2; the D gene is possibly TRBD1 (5 bases). The sequenced material came from peripheral blood. Written as DNA, the CDR3 is TGTGCCACCAGTGAGGGGGGACCCTATGGCTACACCTTC. Encoded protein: CATSEGGPYGYTF.